These 18 T cell receptor beta chains were sequenced from one sample in a study of identical twins' blood T cells. TCRdb fed the 5' RACE reads into MiXCR, producing one record per CDR3 protein. The sample holds 350,000 to 400,000 distinct CDR3 sequences, about 28% seen once. Material for sequencing was PBMCs. The receptors here all came from a woman aged 18-49 years in good health.

This clonotype was seen many times. The chain is built from TRBV7-8 and TRBJ2-3; D is possibly TRBD1 or TRBD2 (5 bases each). This CDR3 is built from 15 residues. The germline V and J ends were trimmed by 1 base and 0 bases, with 8 bases remaining between them. In germline, CDR1 is SGHVS, CDR2 FQNEAQ. CDR3 sequence: CASSLGGASTDTQYF. The CDR3 nucleotides are TGTGCCAGCAGCTTAGGAGGGGCTAGCACAGATACGCAGTATTTT.

This chain uses TRBV6-6 with TRBJ2-7; D gene uncertain. Trimming left V 4 bases short and J 3 bases short, with 7 bases between. The CDR3 length is 12 residues. CDR1 is MNHNY and CDR2 is SVGAGI in the germline V gene (reference sequence). The CDR3 sequence is CASSSAVYEQYF. CDR3 in DNA: TGTGCCAGCAGTTCGGCTGTCTACGAGCAGTACTTC.

This clonotype was detected only a few times. The chain combines TRBV5-1 with TRBJ2-3; D not resolved. The V end was cut by 4 bases, the J end by 0 bases, with 9 bases between. The CDR3 runs 14 residues. Germline V gene sequence: CDR1 SGHRS, CDR2 YFSETQ. In DNA form, the CDR3 reads TGCGCCAGCAGCCGCCCAGAGAGCACAGATACGCAGTATTTT. Translated, it gives CASSRPESTDTQYF.

Notes on this clonotype: At one boundary the junction diverges from the germline segment, which might be a read error. The chain is built from TRBV29-1 and TRBJ2-1, with a possible D match to TRBD2 (6 bases). The CDR3 contains 12 residues. Looked up from germline, CDR1 is SQVTM and CDR2 is ANQGSEA. The CDR3 sequence is CSAGTGNNGQFF. The CDR3 DNA reads TGCAGCGCCGGGACTGGGAACAATGGGCAGTTCTTC.

V is TRBV6-6 and J is TRBJ1-5; TRBD1 matches 10 bases. This CDR3 has 14 residues. Germline CDR1 reads MNHNY; CDR2 reads SVGAGI (reference sequence). The J segment lost 6 bases and the V segment lost 6 bases, leaving 5 bases of the junction unmatched. CDR3 in DNA: TGTGCCAGCAGACCCGGGACAGGGGTTCAGCCCCAGCATTTT. Encoded protein: CASRPGTGVQPQHF.

J is TRBJ2-1 and V is TRBV10-3; the D is unclear. Looked up from germline, CDR1 is ENHRY and CDR2 is SYGVKD. This CDR3 region has 13 residues. The V and J ends lost 3 bases and 3 bases respectively, with 6 bases between them. As DNA, the CDR3 is TGTGCCATCAGTGATTCGAACTACAATGAGCAGTTCTTC. Translation: CAISDSNYNEQFF.

The chain has TRBV9 and TRBJ1-2, with a weak D call TRBD1 (6 bases). The germline V and J ends were trimmed by 0 bases and 7 bases, with 10 bases remaining between them. Germline CDR1 SGDLS, CDR2 YYNGEE. The CDR3 contains 13 residues. The CDR3 spells CASSVEQGLGYTF. The CDR3 coding sequence is TGTGCCAGCAGCGTAGAACAGGGACTTGGCTACACCTTC.

This rearrangement joins TRBV12-3 or TRBV12-4 to TRBJ1-2, with D perhaps TRBD1 (5 bases). This CDR3 has 16 residues. The germline V and J ends were trimmed by 2 bases and 3 bases, with 16 bases remaining between them. In nucleotides, the CDR3 is TGTGCCAGCAGTTTAAGGTTCCGGGACTTCCACTATGGCTACACCTTC. It encodes CASSLRFRDFHYGYTF.

J is TRBJ2-3 and V is TRBV5-1, with no clear D. The V end was cut by 2 bases, the J end by 2 bases, with 18 bases between. This CDR3 contains 17 residues. CDR1 SGHRS and CDR2 YFSETQ come from the germline V gene. The CDR3 DNA is TGCGCCAGCAGCTTAGGATATGGCGGCGGCCACACAGATACGCAGTATTTT. It specifies CASSLGYGGGHTDTQYF.

This sequence joins TRBV20-1 and TRBJ2-5; a weak D match, TRBD1 (6 bases). CDR3 size: 13 residues. The germline V gene has CDR1 DFQATT and CDR2 SNEGSKA (reference sequence). Trimming shortened V by 6 bases and J by 1 base, and 12 bases separated the two germline ends. CDR3 in amino acids: CSAFRDTQETQYF. CDR3 sequence (DNA): TGCAGTGCCTTTCGGGACACCCAAGAGACCCAGTACTTC.

This clonotype was picked up many times. The rearrangement links TRBV27 to TRBJ1-5; D gene unclear. This CDR3 spans 12 amino acids. Germline assignment: CDR1 MNHEY and CDR2 SMNVEV (reference sequence). V gave up 1 base and J gave up 6 bases, with 4 bases separating them. The CDR3, as DNA: TGTGCCAGCAGTTTATTAGGTCAGCCCCAGCATTTT. It translates to CASSLLGQPQHF.

This chain links TRBV18 with TRBJ2-2; 13 nucleotides agree with TRBD2. The germline CDR1 and CDR2 sequences are KGHSH and LQKENI. Trimming took 2 bases from V and 0 from J; bases not matched to a gene: 9. The CDR3 extends over 20 amino acids. The CDR3 sequence is CASSPKKLAGGPTNTGELFF. In nucleotides, the CDR3 is TGTGCCAGCTCACCAAAAAAACTAGCGGGAGGGCCCACGAACACCGGGGAGCTGTTTTTT.

This chain links TRBV7-2 with TRBJ2-1; 7 bases align to TRBD2. The V and J ends lost 2 bases and 16 bases, in that order; junction bases with no gene match: 5. The CDR3 totals 11 residues. The germline CDR1 and CDR2 sequences are SGHTA and FQGNSA. CDR3 residues: CASSLRTRVFF. CDR3 coding DNA: TGTGCCAGCAGCTTAAGGACTAGGGTCTTCTTC.

With respect to this clonotype: One junction end disagrees with the germline gene, perhaps due to a read error. The chain links TRBV2 to TRBJ2-1; 9 nucleotides agree with TRBD1. The CDR3 totals 12 residues. The V gene's germline CDR1 is SNHLY and CDR2 FYNNEI. CDR3 loop: CPSRDRDIEQFF. The CDR3 region has the DNA TGTCCCAGCCGGGACAGGGATATTGAGCAGTTCTTC.

This clonotype was seen only a few times. The junction differs from germline at one of its ends, possibly a read error. CDR3 nucleotides: TGTGCCAGCAGCTTGGGGACAGCTGGAAGCACCATATATTTT. It yields the protein CASSLGTAGSTIYF. The gene calls are TRBV5-6 and TRBJ1-3; possible D gene TRBD1, 6 bases. The germline gives CDR1 SGHDT, CDR2 YYEEEE. The CDR3 has 14 residues.

This clonotype was observed a handful of times. This chain uses TRBV12-5 with TRBJ1-1; no clear D. Germline-derived CDR1 and CDR2 are LGHNT and FRNRAP. The CDR3 extends over 13 amino acids. Trimming left V 8 bases short and J 1 base short, with 11 bases between. CDR3 residues: CASNTSPNTEAFF. The CDR3 nucleotides are TGTGCTAGTAACACGAGCCCGAACACTGAAGCTTTCTTT.

The genes are TRBV12-5 and TRBJ2-7; TRBD1 aligns across 8 bases. Germline CDR1 LGHNT, CDR2 FRNRAP. The V and J ends lost 7 bases and 1 base, in that order; junction bases with no gene match: 12. The CDR3 is 16 residues long. CDR3 bases: TGTGCTAGTGCCTCAGGGAGACGGACAGGGTCCTACGAGCAGTACTTC. It encodes CASASGRRTGSYEQYF.

This clonotype was picked up a small number of times. The chain recombines TRBV18 with TRBJ1-6; 9 nucleotides align to TRBD1. The germline CDR1 and CDR2 sequences are KGHSH and LQKENI. The trim removed 3 bases at V and 15 bases at J, leaving 9 bases unmatched. The CDR3 has 14 residues. The CDR3 nucleotides read TGTGCCAGCTCACCTGATGGGACAGGGTTGGACCTCCACTTT. The encoded protein is CASSPDGTGLDLHF.